This T cell receptor beta chain was found in a study of neoadjuvant nivolumab and ipilimumab in lung cancer. Study at large: The combination arm added day-1 ipilimumab 1 mg/kg to nivolumab 3 mg/kg on days 1, 15, 29.

In regard to this clone: The target antigen is unknown.

Broader study findings: Only two of four nivolumab-treated tumors gained richness and clonality by surgery. TCR clonality did not significantly correlate with pathologic tumor regression. Only a small number of samples underwent TCR sequencing.

Assay: immunoSEQ multiplex PCR; the TCRdb copy retains only in-frame clones and omits some. The sample has roughly 20,000 clones, about four fifths seen once; the top ten hold about 21%. V was clipped by 6 bases and J by 1 base, with 18 bases between them. Germline V gene lookup returns CDR1 LNHDA and CDR2 SQIVND (reference sequence). There are 17 residues in the CDR3. V usage is TRBV19 and J usage is TRBJ2-2, with a possible D match to TRBD2 (6 bases). The receptor was isolated from an adult with non-small cell lung cancer. The sequenced sample was peripheral blood, obtained before neoadjuvant nivolumab, alone or with ipilimumab. CDR3 coding DNA: TGTGCCAGTAGAAACGGGTGGGCGGGGTGGAACACCGGGGAGCTGTTTTTT. Translating gives CASRNGWAGWNTGELFF.